The entry below describes one TCR beta chain. The data were taken from a study of a mutant IDH1 vaccine in newly diagnosed glioma. About the study: Treated patients, 62.5% male and about 38% female, averaged approximately 40 years of age.

Trimming took 4 bases from V and 6 from J, leaving 8 bases between them. This CDR3 contains 11 residues. The germline gives CDR1 SGHKS, CDR2 YYEKEE (reference sequence). Described time point: baseline, week 1 (first vaccination visit). The treatment: pre-vaccination baseline after standard-of-care therapy. Donors had new WHO grade 3 or 4 IDH1-mutant, ATRX-lost astrocytomas. TCRdb's table, derived via immunoSEQ multiplex PCR, lists solely in-frame clones and lacks some. The sample lists some 38,000 clones, under 80% occurring once. The chain recombines TRBV5-5 with TRBJ2-7, with D perhaps TRBD1 or TRBD2 (5 bases each). This specimen consisted of PBMCs, obtained from a glioma patient treated with radiotherapy, temozolomide or both. The source of this sequence is a man aged 35-49 years with glioma. Some clones in this sample may be carry-over from other donors' samples. The CDR3 here is CASSRGPEQYF. The CDR3 nucleotides are TGTGCCAGCAGCAGGGGACCCGAGCAGTACTTC.